The rows below give T cell receptor beta chains drawn from one sample of a study of human T cells and chemical hapten exposure. TCRdb used MiXCR to reprocess the RACE reads, holding one entry per CDR3 protein. Of some 330,000 distinct CDR3 sequences in the sample, around 5% were seen once. Here the sequenced sample was whole blood, taken in connection with sensitization to the hapten diphenylcyclopropenone (DPC). These receptors originate from a young woman with alopecia areata. Some clones in this sample may be carry-over from other donors' samples. The conserved cysteine and the conserved F or W are not part of the CDR3 here. Fields, in order: D gene, V gene, CDR3 protein. The D gene is left open where the match is weak.

>TRBD1|TRBV3-1
ASSLEDRAQNT
>NA|TRBV7-2
ASRLDSAETQY
>TRBD2|TRBV6-4
ASSDGAGASDTQY
>NA|TRBV3-1
ASSQVRQVQETQY
>NA|TRBV28
ASSLAGIDTQY
>NA|TRBV18
ASSPQSPNEQF
>NA|TRBV6-6
ASSYAVNTEAF
>NA|TRBV12-5
ASNPGAGYTDTQY
>TRBD2|TRBV29-1
SVEGGGMWNEQF
>NA|TRBV4-3
ASSPTGFPGSEQY
>NA|TRBV29-1
SVATETSYEQY
>NA|TRBV7-9
ASSLVRASQETQY
>TRBD1|TRBV20-1
SAYPYRGNTEAF
>NA|TRBV11-3
ASSLQVSGPYINEQF
>TRBD2|TRBV20-1
SARDMLAGDWTQY
>TRBD2|TRBV6-2/TRBV6-3
ASSPGLAGDLQSSYNEQF
>NA|TRBV6-5
ASTDYWDNQETQY